This TCR beta chain was recorded in a study of shared clonotypes between healthy human individuals. The repertoire was sequenced with immunoSEQ multiplex PCR; TCRdb's copy has only in-frame clones and lacks some. The sample carries roughly 2.2 million clones, approximately 93% recorded once. Only a few counts were recorded for this clone. The same CDR3 arises from other DNA sequences in this sample as well. V lost 2 bases and J lost 5, with 10 bases in between. The length of the CDR3 is 13 residues. Germline lookup yields CDR1 GTSNPN and CDR2 SVGIG (reference sequence). Splitting of CD4+ cells produced CD45RA+ naive and CD45RA-negative memory subsets.

Sequencing was done on a sample of naive CD4+ T cells from PBMCs. The subset was: CD45RA+ positively selected. The rearrangement links TRBV30 to TRBJ1-5, with D possibly TRBD1 on 6 matching bases. The TCR was taken from a man aged 18 to 30 in good health. Some clones in this sample may be carry-over from other donors' samples. DNA for the CDR3: TGTGCCTGGAGTTTACAGGGAGATCAGCCCCAGCATTTT. It yields the protein CAWSLQGDQPQHF.